This T cell receptor (beta chain) was obtained from a study of blood T cells in healthy people across ages. A J-beta primer mix and a sample-barcoded 5' primer were used in a second PCR of about 7 to 11 cycles. Carrying 12 random nucleotides, a template-switch adaptor labeled each individual cDNA molecule. TCRdb analysed the 5' RACE reads with MiXCR anew, one entry per CDR3 protein. The repertoire holds more than 1,400,000 distinct CDR3 sequences, around two fifths seen once, with 7.9% in the top ten. Study-wide results and limits: The study found more naive CD4+ cells and higher diversity in long-lived than aged donors.

The CDR3 is 17 amino acids. V lost 0 bases to trimming and J lost 4 bases; unmatched junction nucleotides: 9. The germline CDR1 and CDR2 sequences are MNHEY and SVGEGT. Turning to this clonotype: Antigen unknown.

Staff drew around 10 milliliters of peripheral blood from each donor. This rearrangement joins TRBV6-2 or TRBV6-3 to TRBJ2-3; TRBD2 aligns across 8 bases. The sample was blood. This clonotype was sampled from a woman aged 18 to 35 in good health. The CDR3: CASSYSSGGPLADTQYF. CDR3 DNA sequence: TGTGCCAGCAGTTACTCGTCGGGGGGGCCGCTGGCAGATACGCAGTATTTT.